This T cell receptor (beta chain) originates from a study of STAT5B mutations in CD4+ large granular lymphocyte leukemia. Study-wide results and limits: The clonality comparison with controls used just six or seven CD4-sorted patient samples.

Sequencing used immunoSEQ multiplex PCR; TCRdb keeps in-frame clones, though not all of them. The table has about 10,000 clones, about 80% seen once. As regards this clone: Antigen unknown.

Trimming removed 7 bases at V and 2 bases at J, with 15 bases between. The CDR3 spans 15 residues. Germline V gene data show CDR1 as LNHDA and CDR2 as SQIVND (reference sequence). Specimen: PBMCs. This TCR was recovered from a man in his 60s with CD4+ T-cell large granular lymphocyte leukemia. The chain uses TRBV19 and TRBJ1-5; possibly TRBD1 for D (6 bases). The CDR3 coding sequence is TGTGCCAGTATTCCACAGGGACTTGGCAATCAGCCCCAGCATTTT. Translated, it gives CASIPQGLGNQPQHF.